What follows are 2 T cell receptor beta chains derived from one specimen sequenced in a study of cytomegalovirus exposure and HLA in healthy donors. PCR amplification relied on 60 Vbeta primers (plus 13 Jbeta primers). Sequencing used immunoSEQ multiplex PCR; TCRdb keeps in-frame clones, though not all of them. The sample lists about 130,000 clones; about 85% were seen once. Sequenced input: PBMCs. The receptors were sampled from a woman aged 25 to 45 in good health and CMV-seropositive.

The CDR3 DNA follows: TGTGCCTGGAGTGTGATCGGTAATCAGCCCCAGCATTTT. Encoded protein: CAWSVIGNQPQHF. V usage is TRBV30 and J usage is TRBJ1-5; D not certain. The germline gives CDR1 GTSNPN, CDR2 SVGIG (reference sequence). The CDR3 runs 13 residues. V dropped 0 bases and J dropped 4 bases, with 7 bases sitting between them.

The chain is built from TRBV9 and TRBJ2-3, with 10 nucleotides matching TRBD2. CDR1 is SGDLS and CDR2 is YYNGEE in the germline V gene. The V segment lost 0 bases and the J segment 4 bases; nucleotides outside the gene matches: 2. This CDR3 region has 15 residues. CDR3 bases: TGTGCCAGCAGCGTAGTTAGCGGGAGGTCAGATACGCAGTATTTT. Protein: CASSVVSGRSDTQYF.